This is a list of T cell receptor beta chains from one sample in a study of blood T cell repertoires in COVID-19. Sequencing used immunoSEQ multiplex PCR; TCRdb keeps in-frame clones, though not all of them. The repertoire includes 30,000 to 45,000 clones, about four fifths of them detected once, and 9% to 10% sits in the top ten. Sequencing input: peripheral blood. The receptors shown here come from a man aged 55 to 70 in a cohort sampled during active COVID-19. Each CDR3 is given with its conserved first and last residue. The order of the fields is J gene, clone size, V gene, D gene, CDR3 protein, CDR3 DNA. The D gene is left open where the match is weak. Rows give clone size only sometimes, using once, few, many, or a class for an expanded clone.

TRBJ2-1,NA,TRBV19,TRBD1,CASSIDDRGSYNEQFF,TGTGCCAGTAGTATAGATGACAGGGGGTCCTACAATGAGCAGTTCTTC
TRBJ2-7,NA,TRBV4-2,TRBD2,CASSQDDGGAIYEQYF,TGTGCCAGCAGCCAAGATGACGGGGGGGCTATCTACGAGCAGTACTTC
TRBJ2-1,NA,TRBV7-2,TRBD1,CASGRPGQGANEQFF,TGTGCCAGCGGAAGACCGGGACAGGGGGCCAATGAGCAGTTCTTC
TRBJ2-4,NA,TRBV19,TRBD1,CASRGDRGRVIQYF,TGTGCCAGTAGGGGGGACAGGGGAAGGGTCATTCAGTACTTC
TRBJ2-5,NA,TRBV28,TRBD2,CASSLSSGRAQETQYF,TGTGCCAGCAGTTTATCAAGCGGGAGGGCCCAAGAGACCCAGTACTTC
TRBJ2-7,NA,TRBV27,TRBD1,CASSGEGQGFYEQYF,TGTGCCAGCTCGGGAGAGGGACAGGGGTTCTACGAGCAGTACTTC
TRBJ1-2,NA,TRBV7-2,NA,CASSLEASGYGYTF,TGTGCCAGCAGCTTAGAAGCGAGCGGCTATGGCTACACCTTC
TRBJ2-7,NA,TRBV5-1,NA,CASSLQGSYEQYF,TGCGCCAGCAGCTTACAGGGATCCTACGAGCAGTACTTC
TRBJ2-3,NA,TRBV29-1,TRBD1,CSVYRGASTDTQYF,TGCAGCGTTTACAGGGGGGCTAGCACAGATACGCAGTATTTT
TRBJ2-3,NA,TRBV11-3,TRBD2,CASSLRAGGLTDTQYF,TGTGCCAGCAGCCTACGAGCGGGGGGCCTCACAGATACGCAGTATTTT
TRBJ2-7,NA,TRBV28,NA,CASSTYYEQYF,TGTGCCAGCAGTACCTACTACGAGCAGTACTTC
TRBJ2-7,few,TRBV27,TRBD2,CASSFGRGASGGPYEQYF,TGTGCCAGCAGTTTTGGCCGGGGGGCTAGCGGGGGCCCCTACGAGCAGTACTTC
TRBJ2-3,NA,TRBV24-1,NA,CATSDPGGGRKDTQYF,TGTGCCACCAGTGACCCCGGGGGCGGGAGAAAGGATACGCAGTATTTT
TRBJ1-2,NA,TRBV6-5,TRBD1,CASRLIPTGSYGYTF,TGTGCCAGCAGGCTAATCCCGACAGGGAGCTATGGCTACACCTTC
TRBJ1-1,NA,TRBV18,NA,CASSPTGNTEAFF,TGTGCCAGCTCACCGACTGGGAACACTGAAGCTTTCTTT
TRBJ2-5,NA,TRBV7-9,TRBD2,CASSLGDGGAYETQYF,TGTGCCAGCAGCTTAGGGGACGGGGGGGCCTACGAGACCCAGTACTTC
TRBJ1-2,NA,TRBV28,NA,CASSPWAGGYTF,TGTGCCAGCAGTCCCTGGGCGGGGGGCTACACCTTC
TRBJ2-7,NA,TRBV9,TRBD2,CASSAHPTSDYEQYF,TGTGCCAGCAGCGCCCATCCCACTAGCGACTACGAGCAGTACTTC
TRBJ1-1,NA,TRBV29-1,NA,CSVGLLTEAFF,TGCAGCGTTGGGCTGCTCACTGAAGCTTTCTTT
TRBJ2-2,few,TRBV4-1,NA,CASSHTPGTGELFF,TGCGCCAGCAGCCACACCCCGGGGACCGGGGAGCTGTTTTTT
TRBJ1-2,NA,TRBV2,TRBD1,CASSYRGTGGYTF,TGTGCCAGCAGCTACAGGGGGACGGGCGGCTACACCTTC
TRBJ2-1,once,TRBV18,TRBD2,CASSPIPSVGREAAMDYNEQFF,TGTGCCAGCTCACCTATCCCCTCAGTCGGGCGGGAGGCCGCAATGGACTACAATGAGCAGTTCTTC
TRBJ1-5,NA,TRBV12-3/TRBV12-4,NA,CASRRGNQPQHF,TGTGCCAGCCGTCGGGGCAATCAGCCCCAGCATTTT
TRBJ1-1,once,TRBV28,NA,CASSSYGANTEAFF,TGTGCCAGCAGTTCCTATGGAGCGAACACTGAAGCTTTCTTT
TRBJ1-5,medium-sized,TRBV19,TRBD1,CASSLGQGGSGNQPQHF,TGTGCCAGTAGCCTGGGACAGGGAGGCTCGGGCAATCAGCCCCAGCATTTT
TRBJ2-5,many,TRBV6-1,NA,CASSESGTQTQYF,TGTGCCAGCAGTGAATCCGGGACTCAGACCCAGTACTTC
TRBJ2-7,NA,TRBV14,TRBD2,CASSPTSGIGGEQYF,TGTGCCAGCAGCCCGACTAGCGGGATCGGGGGCGAGCAGTACTTC
TRBJ1-4,NA,TRBV19,TRBD1,CASSLTGVGSNEKLFF,TGTGCCAGTAGTCTGACAGGGGTTGGTTCTAATGAAAAACTGTTTTTT
TRBJ2-1,NA,TRBV5-1,TRBD1,CASRDPGQGDNEQFF,TGCGCCAGCAGGGATCCGGGACAGGGTGACAATGAGCAGTTCTTC
TRBJ2-3,NA,TRBV7-6,NA,CASTLGAGPQYF,TGTGCCAGCACCCTTGGGGCAGGGCCGCAGTATTTT
TRBJ1-2,once,TRBV30,NA,CAHSAARGGYTF,TGTGCGCACTCGGCGGCCAGGGGTGGCTACACCTTC
TRBJ1-3,NA,TRBV12-5,TRBD1,CASANRGGNTIYF,TGTGCTAGTGCCAACAGGGGTGGAAACACCATATATTTT
TRBJ1-2,NA,TRBV29-1,TRBD1,CSVTGTGGRSYGYTF,TGCAGCGTGACCGGGACAGGGGGTCGTAGCTATGGCTACACCTTC
TRBJ2-3,NA,TRBV9,NA,CASSAPRGGVGVDTQYF,TGTGCCAGCAGCGCTCCGAGAGGGGGGGTTGGAGTTGATACGCAGTATTTT
TRBJ2-5,NA,TRBV29-1,NA,CSVDSRLSSRETQYF,TGCAGCGTTGATTCCAGGCTGAGCTCAAGGGAGACCCAGTACTTC
TRBJ2-1,few,TRBV19,NA,CASSIPRQDLPLPSYNEQFF,TGTGCCAGTAGTATACCCCGACAGGATCTACCACTACCATCCTACAATGAGCAGTTCTTC
TRBJ2-7,NA,TRBV6-5,TRBD1,CASSRDSDSYEQYF,TGTGCCAGCAGTCGGGACAGTGACTCCTACGAGCAGTACTTC
TRBJ2-2,NA,TRBV6-5,NA,CASSLLLGGHTGELFF,TGTGCCAGCAGTTTACTCCTTGGGGGCCATACCGGGGAGCTGTTTTTT
TRBJ2-3,NA,TRBV7-9,NA,CASSLEGTNGLEQYF,TGTGCCAGCAGCTTAGAGGGGACAAACGGCCTGGAGCAGTATTTT
TRBJ2-2,NA,TRBV28,NA,CASSPSRDIRTGELFF,TGTGCCAGCAGTCCAAGCCGGGACATAAGGACCGGGGAGCTGTTTTTT
TRBJ1-5,few,TRBV28,TRBD1,CASSPEGQGDQPQHF,TGTGCCAGCAGTCCAGAGGGACAGGGAGATCAGCCCCAGCATTTT
TRBJ1-1,NA,TRBV6-4,NA,CASSERGNAEAFF,TGTGCCAGCAGTGAACGGGGGAACGCTGAAGCTTTCTTT
TRBJ1-1,NA,TRBV16,NA,CASSQTRNTEAFF,TGTGCCAGCAGCCAAACCAGGAACACTGAAGCTTTCTTT